The rows below give T cell receptor beta chains drawn from one sample of a study of cytomegalovirus exposure and HLA in healthy donors. The data were produced by immunoSEQ multiplex PCR, yet TCRdb's version contains in-frame clones alone and is incomplete. The sample has under 95,000 clones; around 81% are singletons. The sequenced material came from PBMCs. These receptors were obtained from a male donor in good health and CMV-seronegative. Both conserved end residues are part of each CDR3. A D gene is named only where the DNA matches it firmly. Clone size is stated in some rows and not others, as once, few, many or a class when expanded.

size: -
V: TRBV7-2
J: TRBJ1-2
D: -
CDR3: CASSPTPAGGYTF
DNA: TGTGCCAGCAGCCCCACGCCCGCGGGCGGCTACACCTTC

size: few
V: TRBV2
J: TRBJ1-2
D: -
CDR3: CASSSGGLYGYTF
DNA: TGTGCCAGCAGTTCGGGGGGCTTATATGGCTACACCTTC

size: -
V: TRBV5-1
J: TRBJ2-1
D: -
CDR3: CASSLKGDEQFF
DNA: TGCGCCAGCAGCTTGAAAGGGGATGAGCAGTTCTTC

size: -
V: TRBV10-3
J: TRBJ2-7
D: TRBD2
CDR3: CATSGGRDSYEQYF
DNA: TGTGCCACAAGCGGCGGGAGGGACTCCTACGAGCAGTACTTC

size: few
V: TRBV6-5
J: TRBJ2-3
D: -
CDR3: CASRTLQGGTDTQYF
DNA: TGTGCCAGCAGGACCCTACAGGGAGGCACAGATACGCAGTATTTT

size: -
V: TRBV4-3
J: TRBJ2-1
D: TRBD2
CDR3: CASSQGLGGGARYNEQFF
DNA: TGCGCCAGCAGCCAAGGACTTGGCGGGGGGGCCAGGTACAATGAGCAGTTCTTC

size: -
V: TRBV7-8
J: TRBJ2-1
D: TRBD2
CDR3: CASRPSGGIYNEQFF
DNA: TGTGCCAGCAGACCTAGCGGTGGGATCTACAATGAGCAGTTCTTC

size: -
V: TRBV4-2
J: TRBJ2-1
D: -
CDR3: CASSRGSEGSYNEQFF
DNA: TGTGCCAGCAGCCGAGGGTCAGAAGGTTCCTACAATGAGCAGTTCTTC

size: -
V: TRBV7-9
J: TRBJ1-5
D: -
CDR3: CASSSTGQNNQPQHF
DNA: TGTGCCAGCAGCTCAACCGGACAGAACAATCAGCCCCAGCATTTT

size: -
V: TRBV19
J: TRBJ1-5
D: TRBD1
CDR3: CASSKGQTNQPQHF
DNA: TGTGCCAGTAGTAAGGGACAGACTAATCAGCCCCAGCATTTT